Presented here are 7 T cell receptor beta chains from one specimen sequenced in a study of regulatory T cells in long-lasting Graves disease. Both iRepertoire HTBI primers and Arm-PCR of CDR3 regions were used to build the TCR beta libraries. TCRdb reprocessed the multiplex PCR reads with MiXCR, giving one entry per CDR3 protein. The sample records some 200,000 distinct CDR3 sequences, roughly 20% being singletons. Indicated time point: newly diagnosed GD, antithyroid drugs for less than 3 months. Generation of the TCR library employed RNA extracted from PBMCs. These data are also associated with another study on T cells in Graves' hyperthyroidism and ophthalmopathy.

The material sequenced was peripheral blood mononuclear cells (PBMCs), taken at new diagnosis, from a patient treated with antithyroid drugs. The origin of the receptors is a woman aged 25 to 39 with Graves disease.

There are many counts of this clonotype. The chain uses TRBV18 and TRBJ1-5; 10 nucleotides align to TRBD1. Unmatched junction bases numbered 9, after V lost 6 bases and J lost 7 bases. CDR1 is KGHSH and CDR2 is LQKENI in the germline V gene. This CDR3 has 15 amino acids. CDR3 region: CASSPWGQGHQPQHF. The CDR3 nucleotides are TGTGCCAGCTCCCCTTGGGGACAGGGGCACCAGCCCCAGCATTTT. Variable domain in full (rest from reference TRBV18 and TRBJ1-5): NAGVMQNPRHLVRRRGQEARLRCSPMKGHSHVYWYRQLPEEGLKFMVYLQKENIIDESGMPKERFSAEFPKEGPSILRIQQVVRGDSAAYFCASSPWGQGHQPQHFGDGTRLSIL.

This clonotype was found a few times. V and J are TRBV20-1 and TRBJ1-5; 11 bases fit TRBD1. V gave up 3 bases and J gave up 8 bases; unmatched junction bases: 6. Germline values: CDR1 DFQATT, CDR2 SNEGSKA (reference sequence). The CDR3 is 14 residues long. CDR3 sequence (DNA): TGCAGTGCTAGGCCGGGACAGGGGGGTGAGCCCCAGCATTTT. Translating gives CSARPGQGGEPQHF.

This clonotype has more than one count but fewer than ten. This chain connects TRBV4-1 to TRBJ1-5; D remains unclear. The germline V gene encodes CDR1 MGHRA and CDR2 YSYEKL. The V end was cut by 1 base, the J end by 1 base, with 5 bases between. CDR3 length: 14 residues. The DNA for the CDR3 is TGCGCCAGCAGCCAAGGGGAAAGCAATCAGCCCCAGCATTTT. It is translated as CASSQGESNQPQHF.

The rearrangement links TRBV6-9 to TRBJ1-5, with 7 bases identical to TRBD1. The CDR3 spans 15 residues. The J segment lost 4 bases and the V segment lost 3 bases, leaving 6 bases of the junction unmatched. CDR1 is MNHGY and CDR2 is SVAAGI in the germline V gene. CDR3 protein: CASSYSSTGNQPQHF. Written as DNA, the CDR3 is TGTGCCAGCAGTTACTCTTCGACAGGGAATCAGCCCCAGCATTTT.

This clonotype was seen repeatedly, ten times or more. The V and J genes are TRBV30 and TRBJ1-5, with a possible D match to TRBD1 (6 bases). V shed 2 bases and J shed 3 bases, with 11 bases lying between them. From germline, CDR1 is GTSNPN and CDR2 SVGIG (reference sequence). The CDR3 extends over 14 amino acids. The CDR3 is CAWSSTGLNQPQHF. The CDR3 DNA reads as TGTGCCTGGAGTTCGACAGGCCTCAATCAGCCCCAGCATTTT.

This clonotype was counted at least ten times. The chain joins TRBV11-2 to TRBJ2-7, with D maybe TRBD1 (6 bases). Trimming stripped 0 bases from V and 6 bases from J, with 9 bases between. Germline V gene lookup returns CDR1 SGHAT and CDR2 FQNNGV. CDR3 length equals 13 residues. The CDR3 region is CASSLEARGEQYF. CDR3 nucleotides: TGTGCCAGCAGCTTAGAGGCCAGGGGCGAGCAGTACTTC.

Notes on this clonotype: A read error is likely here: a far larger clone is one base away. The chain uses TRBV28 and TRBJ1-1; D is uncertain. The germline V gene encodes CDR1 MDHEN and CDR2 SYDVKM. The CDR3 is 15 amino acids. Trimming pared 5 bases from V and 3 bases from J, leaving 16 bases between. DNA of the CDR3: TGTGCCAGCAGTCCGGGCACCAGAACCCACACTGAAGCTTTCTTT. Translated, it gives CASSPGTRTHTEAFF.